Each of the 30 T cell receptor beta chains below was sequenced from the same sample in a study of blood T cell repertoires in COVID-19 (dated by TCRdb to 2018 to 2020). Preparation of the library involved the immunoSEQ multiplex PCR assay. TCRdb mirrors the immuneACCESS table, restricted to in-frame sequences. Some clones are absent from its copies; in checked studies, under half trace to an unresolved V gene, and the reason for the others is unknown. This sample is represented by fewer than 250,000 clones; 85% to 90% of them were singletons. Together, the top ten hold just over 0.85% of the sample. What was sequenced was PBMCs or T cells enriched from blood (not recorded which). Receptors originate from a man aged 45-65 years who had been exposed to COVID-19.

J is TRBJ1-1 and V is TRBV6-5; 10 nucleotides match TRBD1. Per the germline V gene, CDR1 is MNHEY and CDR2 is SVGAGI. J was trimmed by 2 bases and V by 1 base; bases with no gene match: 1. This CDR3 spans 15 amino acids. CDR3 region: CASSYWTGGNTEAFF. CDR3 in DNA: TGTGCCAGCAGTTACTGGACAGGGGGTAACACTGAAGCTTTCTTT.

The chain employs TRBV7-3 and TRBJ2-5; 7 bases line up with TRBD2. The CDR3 extends over 14 amino acids. Germline trimming cut 5 bases from V and 4 bases from J; bases unmatched to any gene: 7. CDR1 is SGHTA, CDR2 FQGTGA, per germline. This chain's CDR3 is CASSPGGSPETQYF. The CDR3 DNA sequence: TGTGCCAGCAGCCCCGGGGGGTCGCCAGAGACCCAGTACTTC.

This chain connects TRBV20-1 to TRBJ2-2, with 9 bases fitting TRBD1. The CDR3 is 16 residues long. CDR1 and CDR2 (germline): DFQATT, SNEGSKA (reference sequence). V was clipped by 3 bases and J by 6 bases; unmatched bases: 11. The CDR3 here is CSASRSGQGVPGELFF. The CDR3 coding sequence is TGCAGTGCTAGTAGGTCGGGACAGGGTGTCCCCGGGGAGCTGTTTTTT.

The CDR3 here is CASEPRFASTEAFF. CDR3 nucleotide sequence: TGTGCCAGCGAGCCCCGTTTTGCGAGCACTGAAGCTTTCTTT. The chain couples TRBV7-9 to TRBJ1-1; D is undetermined. This CDR3 comprises 14 residues. Germline CDR1 reads SEHNR; CDR2 reads FQNEAQ (reference sequence). V lost 8 bases to trimming and J lost 4 bases, with 17 bases between them.

The chain links TRBV7-3 to TRBJ2-3, with a weak D call TRBD2 (6 bases). V was cut by 4 bases and J by 0 bases, with 11 bases left in between. Germline V gives CDR1 SGHTA, CDR2 FQGTGA. The CDR3 sequence is 15 residues long. Written as DNA, the CDR3 is TGTGCCAGCAGCTCCGATGGACTAAGCACAGATACGCAGTATTTT. This encodes CASSSDGLSTDTQYF.

As concerns this clone: At one of its ends the junction is not consistent with the germline gene, which may arise from a read error. The chain joins TRBV5-1 to TRBJ2-5; 7 nucleotides line up with TRBD1. CDR1 is SGHRS, CDR2 YFSETQ, per germline. CDR3 length: 13 amino acids. CDR3 coding DNA: TGCGCCAGCAGCTTCCAGTCTAAGACAGGGACCCACTTC. This translates into CASSFQSKTGTHF.

The CDR3 protein is CASSFPHRGRETQYF. The DNA of the CDR3 is TGTGCCAGCAGCTTTCCTCACAGGGGGCGGGAGACCCAGTACTTC. The chain recombines TRBV7-9 with TRBJ2-5, with 9 bases lining up with TRBD1. The CDR3 has 15 amino acids. Trimming removed 3 bases from V and 5 bases from J; junction bases left unmatched: 7. CDR1 and CDR2 from the germline V gene are SEHNR and FQNEAQ (reference sequence).

The gene calls are TRBV9 and TRBJ2-1, with 7 nucleotides matching TRBD2. Looked up from germline, CDR1 is SGDLS and CDR2 is YYNGEE. Trimming removed 4 bases from V and 7 bases from J; junction bases left unmatched: 20. The CDR3 spans 18 residues. CDR3 region: CASSKAGRGGEGGNEQFF. In DNA, the CDR3 is TGTGCCAGCAGCAAGGCGGGCCGGGGAGGGGAGGGCGGAAATGAGCAGTTCTTC.

The chain is built from TRBV7-9 and TRBJ2-7, with D possibly being TRBD1 (6 bases). From germline, CDR1 is SEHNR and CDR2 FQNEAQ (reference sequence). The CDR3 has 18 amino acids. V lost 4 bases to trimming and J lost 0 bases, with 22 bases between them. Here the CDR3 DNA reads TGTGCCAGCAGCTCCAGGGGCAGGGGTCCTTTCTCCTCCTACGAGCAGTACTTC. This translates into CASSSRGRGPFSSYEQYF.

A single count supports this clone. V gene TRBV5-5 combines with J gene TRBJ1-2; D is perhaps TRBD1 (6 bases). Germline V gene sequence: CDR1 SGHKS, CDR2 YYEKEE (reference sequence). Trimming left V 0 bases short and J 2 bases short, with 14 bases between. The CDR3 consists of 16 residues. The CDR3 region has the DNA TGTGCCAGCAGCTTGGAGGGGAGGGGGATCAACTATGGCTACACCTTC. As protein: CASSLEGRGINYGYTF. The entire variable domain, with the rest obtained from reference TRBV5-5 and TRBJ1-2, is as follows: DAGVTQSPTHLIKTRGQQVTLRCSPISGHKSVSWYQQVLGQGPQFIFQYYEKEERGRGNFPDRFSARQFPNYSSELNVNALLLGDSALYLCASSLEGRGINYGYTFGSGTRLTVV.

This chain uses TRBV24-1 with TRBJ2-2; 10 bases fit TRBD1. The trim removed 7 bases at V and 5 bases at J, leaving 18 bases unmatched. The CDR3 loop spans 19 amino acids. Germline V gene data show CDR1 as KGHDR and CDR2 as SFDVKD. CDR3 sequence reads: CATSLGLRQGARLTGELFF. The CDR3 bases are TGTGCCACCAGCCTCGGCCTTAGACAGGGGGCACGACTGACCGGGGAGCTGTTTTTT.

The chain is built from TRBV24-1 and TRBJ2-3; 9 bases line up with TRBD2. The germline V gene encodes CDR1 KGHDR and CDR2 SFDVKD. The CDR3 spans 18 residues. V shed 4 bases and J 0 bases; nucleotides not matched to a gene: 10. The CDR3 DNA reads TGTGCCACCAGTGACCCGACCCCGACTAGCGGTAGCACAGATACGCAGTATTTT. Translated, it gives CATSDPTPTSGSTDTQYF.

The chain joins TRBV14 to TRBJ2-2, with 8 bases aligning to TRBD2. The length of the CDR3 is 14 residues. Germline trimming cut 6 bases from V and 1 base from J; bases unmatched to any gene: 1. Germline CDR1 SGHDN, CDR2 FVKESK. CDR3 nucleotides: TGTGCCAGCAGAAGCGGGGGGAACACCGGGGAGCTGTTTTTT. Translated, it gives CASRSGGNTGELFF.

This chain connects TRBV6-6 to TRBJ2-7; D gene unclear. The length of the CDR3 is 12 residues. Germline-derived CDR1 and CDR2 are MNHNY and SVGAGI (reference sequence). Trimming shortened V by 7 bases and J by 6 bases, and 13 bases separated the two germline ends. The CDR3 is CASNGLPREQYF. The DNA of the CDR3 is TGTGCCAGCAATGGCTTGCCTCGCGAGCAGTACTTC.

This clone came up once. The rearrangement joins TRBV5-6 to TRBJ1-2; TRBD1 matches at 9 bases. V gave up 4 bases and J gave up 7 bases; unmatched junction bases: 8. Germline V CDR1 and CDR2: SGHDT, YYEEEE. The CDR3 contains 14 residues. In DNA, the CDR3 is TGTGCCAGCAGCCCGGGACAGGGTCGGGGTGGCTACACCTTC. Residues: CASSPGQGRGGYTF.

CDR3: CATATDSRVDEQFF. The CDR3 DNA follows: TGTGCCACGGCAACGGACAGCCGGGTGGATGAGCAGTTCTTC. The chain employs TRBV24-1 and TRBJ2-1, with D perhaps TRBD1 (6 bases). V was clipped by 10 bases and J by 8 bases, with 20 bases between them. This CDR3 has 14 residues. Per germline, CDR1 KGHDR and CDR2 SFDVKD.

This chain joins TRBV18 and TRBJ2-4; D is unclear. The CDR3 has 14 residues. Trimming stripped 6 bases from V and 1 base from J, with 10 bases between. Germline V gives CDR1 KGHSH, CDR2 LQKENI. The CDR3 nucleotides read TGTGCCAGCTCCCTGAGTAGCGCCAAAAACATTCAGTACTTC. This codes for CASSLSSAKNIQYF.

J is TRBJ1-5 and V is TRBV5-5; D is unresolved. This CDR3 has 17 amino acids. The germline V gene has CDR1 SGHKS and CDR2 YYEKEE (reference sequence). Deletions cut 4 bases from V and 4 bases from J, with 21 bases between. CDR3 coding DNA: TGTGCCAGCAGCCCCCGTGAGCCACCGCACCCAAATCAGCCCCAGCATTTT. This gives the protein CASSPREPPHPNQPQHF. Looking up the rest from reference TRBV5-5 and TRBJ1-5 gives the full variable domain: DAGVTQSPTHLIKTRGQQVTLRCSPISGHKSVSWYQQVLGQGPQFIFQYYEKEERGRGNFPDRFSARQFPNYSSELNVNALLLGDSALYLCASSPREPPHPNQPQHFGDGTRLSIL.

This clone occurred once. The rearrangement links TRBV19 to TRBJ2-5; no clear D. Germline V gene data show CDR1 as LNHDA and CDR2 as SQIVND (reference sequence). This CDR3 comprises 14 residues. Trimming removed 2 bases from V and 3 bases from J, with 10 bases in between. CDR3 DNA sequence: TGTGCCAGTAGTATATTGGGCGCAGAAGAGACCCAGTACTTC. It translates to CASSILGAEETQYF.

The chain employs TRBV30 and TRBJ1-6; no clear D gene. The V end was cut by 4 bases, the J end by 9 bases, with 10 bases between. Germline CDR1 GTSNPN, CDR2 SVGIG (reference sequence). This CDR3 has 12 residues. CDR3 DNA sequence: TGTGCCTGGACACGGTCACTTTCACCCCTCCACTTT. Amino acid sequence: CAWTRSLSPLHF.

The gene calls are TRBV5-3 and TRBJ1-6; the D gene is possibly TRBD1 (6 bases). TRBV5-3 is sorted into the ORF group, with uncertain function. Trimming stripped 1 base from V and 9 bases from J, with 17 bases between. The CDR3 length is 16 residues. The CDR3: CARSLRVGQSSSPLHF. As DNA, the CDR3 is TGTGCCAGAAGCTTGAGGGTTGGACAGTCGAGTTCACCCCTCCACTTT.

This clone was counted only a few times. V is TRBV4-1 and J is TRBJ1-2, with a tentative D call TRBD1 (6 bases). This CDR3 spans 15 amino acids. Trimming pared 1 base from V and 4 bases from J, leaving 13 bases between. Germline values: CDR1 MGHRA, CDR2 YSYEKL. DNA of the CDR3: TGCGCCAGCAGCCAAGTTTTACAGGGCGGCTATGGCTACACCTTC. Translation: CASSQVLQGGYGYTF.

The V gene is TRBV5-5, the J gene TRBJ2-5; a weak D match, TRBD1 (5 bases). The CDR3 is 14 amino acids. Germline V gene data show CDR1 as SGHKS and CDR2 as YYEKEE (reference sequence). Trimming pared 1 base from V and 3 bases from J, leaving 10 bases between. CDR3: CASSLFTGEETQYF. CDR3 coding DNA: TGTGCCAGCAGCTTGTTCACAGGAGAAGAGACCCAGTACTTC.

J is TRBJ1-5 and V is TRBV28; 7 nucleotides align to TRBD1. Germline CDR1 MDHEN, CDR2 SYDVKM. This CDR3 is 15 amino acids long. V shed 5 bases and J 5 bases; nucleotides not matched to a gene: 9. CDR3 sequence: CASSQNRGWDQPQHF. The CDR3 nucleotides read TGTGCCAGCAGTCAGAACAGGGGTTGGGATCAGCCCCAGCATTTT. Variable domain in full (rest from reference TRBV28 and TRBJ1-5): DVKVTQSSRYLVKRTGEKVFLECVQDMDHENMFWYRQDPGLGLRLIYFSYDVKMKEKGDIPEGYSVSREKKERFSLILESASTNQTSMYLCASSQNRGWDQPQHFGDGTRLSIL.

The V and J genes are TRBV25-1 and TRBJ1-2; 11 nucleotides align to TRBD1. The CDR3 is 13 residues long. The ends lost 4 bases at V and 6 bases at J; junction bases unmatched: 1. Per the germline V gene, CDR1 is MGHDK and CDR2 is SYGVNS. The CDR3 sequence is CASSADRGHGYTF. The CDR3 nucleotides read TGTGCCAGCAGTGCGGACAGGGGGCATGGCTACACCTTC.

The chain combines TRBV9 with TRBJ2-5, with 8 nucleotides matching TRBD2. CDR1 is SGDLS and CDR2 is YYNGEE in the germline V gene. CDR3 length equals 17 residues. J was trimmed by 0 bases and V by 1 base; bases with no gene match: 8. This CDR3 reads CASSVSGGLMYQETQYF. CDR3 bases: TGTGCCAGCAGCGTAAGCGGGGGCCTAATGTACCAAGAGACCCAGTACTTC. Combining the CDR3 with reference TRBV9 and TRBJ2-5 gives the whole variable domain DSGVTQTPKHLITATGQRVTLRCSPRSGDLSVYWYQQSLDQGLQFLIQYYNGEERAKGNILERFSAQQFPDLHSELNLSSLELGDSALYFCASSVSGGLMYQETQYFGPGTRLLVL.

In the case of this clone: In the same sample, other DNA sequences code for this CDR3. V usage is TRBV9 and J usage is TRBJ2-1; D not certain. The length of the CDR3 is 14 residues. Trimming pared 0 bases from V and 4 bases from J, leaving 8 bases between. Looked up from germline, CDR1 is SGDLS and CDR2 is YYNGEE. Written as DNA, the CDR3 is TGTGCCAGCAGCGTAGAGAGAGCATACAATGAGCAGTTCTTC. Its translation is CASSVERAYNEQFF.

This clone showed up just a few times. The genes are TRBV10-3 and TRBJ1-5; no reliable D call. Germline V gene sequence: CDR1 ENHRY, CDR2 SYGVKD. The V end was cut by 3 bases, the J end by 4 bases, with 19 bases between. There are 17 residues in the CDR3. The DNA of the CDR3 is TGTGCCATCAGTGACCCAGACCCGGGGATAGGGAATCAGCCCCAGCATTTT. Amino acid sequence: CAISDPDPGIGNQPQHF.

The chain uses TRBV5-1 and TRBJ2-1, with D perhaps TRBD2 (5 bases). CDR3 size: 15 residues. V lost 0 bases and J lost 4, with 11 bases in between. In germline, CDR1 is SGHRS, CDR2 YFSETQ. DNA for the CDR3: TGCGCCAGCAGCTTGGAAATGGGGAGTTACAATGAGCAGTTCTTC. It specifies CASSLEMGSYNEQFF.

CDR3 in DNA: TGTGCCAGCAGCTTAGGAGCATCAGTTGAGCAGTTCTTC. This encodes CASSLGASVEQFF. The gene calls are TRBV7-3 and TRBJ2-1; the D is unclear. Germline V gives CDR1 SGHTA, CDR2 FQGTGA. The V gene lost 2 bases and the J gene lost 9 bases, with 11 bases spanning the gap. The CDR3 length is 13 residues.